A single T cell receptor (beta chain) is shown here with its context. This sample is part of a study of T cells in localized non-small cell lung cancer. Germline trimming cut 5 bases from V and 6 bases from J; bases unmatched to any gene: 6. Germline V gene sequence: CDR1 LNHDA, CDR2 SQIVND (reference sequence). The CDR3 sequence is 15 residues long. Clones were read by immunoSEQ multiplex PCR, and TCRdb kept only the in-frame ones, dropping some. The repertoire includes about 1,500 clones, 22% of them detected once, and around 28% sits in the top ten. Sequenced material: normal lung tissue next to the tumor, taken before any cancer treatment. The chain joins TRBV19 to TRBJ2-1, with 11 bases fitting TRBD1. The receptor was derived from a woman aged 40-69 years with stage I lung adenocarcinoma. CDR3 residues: CASSSSGTGGNEQFF. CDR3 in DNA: TGTGCCAGTAGTTCCTCCGGGACAGGGGGCAATGAGCAGTTCTTC.